This T cell receptor beta chain was sequenced during a study of blood T cell repertoires in COVID-19. Study in general: Samples came from the United States, Italy and Spain, spanning acute and convalescent COVID-19.

In the source study's methods: Using reference gene primer amplification, nucleated cell counts were estimated. The protocol was immunoSEQ multiplex PCR, while the TCRdb copy is restricted to in-frame clones and leaves out a portion. That table is the source of V, J and clone size, and D and trimming were worked out from the DNA. Of roughly 40,000 clones in the sample, roughly nine tenths were seen once. Sequences were obtained from peripheral blood. The TCR comes from a man aged 45-60 years in a cohort sampled during active COVID-19.

CDR3 residues: CASSYSGSPNTGELFF. The CDR3 bases are TGTGCCAGCAGTTACAGCGGGAGCCCGAACACCGGGGAGCTGTTTTTT. The J gene is TRBJ2-2, the V gene TRBV6-5; TRBD2 matches at 8 bases. The CDR3 covers 16 residues. Germline CDR1 MNHEY, CDR2 SVGAGI. Trimming cost V 2 bases and J 0 bases; bases outside gene matches: 2.